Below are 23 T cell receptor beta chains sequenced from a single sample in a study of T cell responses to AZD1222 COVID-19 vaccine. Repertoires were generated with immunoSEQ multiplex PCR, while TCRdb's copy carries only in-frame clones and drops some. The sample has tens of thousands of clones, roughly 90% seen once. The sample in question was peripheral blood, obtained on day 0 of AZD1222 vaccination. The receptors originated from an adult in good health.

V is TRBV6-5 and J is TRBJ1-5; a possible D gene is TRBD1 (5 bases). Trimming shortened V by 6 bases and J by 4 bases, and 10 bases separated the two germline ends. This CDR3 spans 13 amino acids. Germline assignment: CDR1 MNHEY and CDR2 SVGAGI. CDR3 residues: CASRLDTNQPQHF. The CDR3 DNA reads TGTGCCAGCAGGCTGGACACTAATCAGCCCCAGCATTTT.

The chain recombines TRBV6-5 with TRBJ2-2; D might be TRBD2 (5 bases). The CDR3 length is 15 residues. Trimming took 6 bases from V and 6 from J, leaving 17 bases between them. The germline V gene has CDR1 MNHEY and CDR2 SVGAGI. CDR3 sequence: CASSSPRALAGELFF. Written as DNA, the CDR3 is TGTGCCAGCAGCTCCCCGAGGGCTTTAGCCGGGGAGCTGTTTTTT.

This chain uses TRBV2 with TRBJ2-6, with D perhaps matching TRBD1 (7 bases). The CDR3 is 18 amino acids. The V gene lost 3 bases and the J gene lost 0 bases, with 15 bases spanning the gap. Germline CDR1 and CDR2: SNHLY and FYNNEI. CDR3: CASSDEGQTSSGANVLTF. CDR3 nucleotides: TGTGCCAGCAGTGACGAGGGACAGACTAGCTCTGGGGCCAACGTCCTGACTTTC. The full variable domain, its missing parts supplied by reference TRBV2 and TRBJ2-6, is EPEVTQTPSHQVTQMGQEVILRCVPISNHLYFYWYRQILGQKVEFLVSFYNNEISEKSEIFDDQFSVERPDGSNFTLKIRSTKLEDSAMYFCASSDEGQTSSGANVLTFGAGSRLTVL.

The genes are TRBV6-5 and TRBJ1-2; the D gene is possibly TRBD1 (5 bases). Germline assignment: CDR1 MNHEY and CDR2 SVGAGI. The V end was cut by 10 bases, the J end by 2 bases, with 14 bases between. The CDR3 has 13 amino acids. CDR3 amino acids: CATHEGPNYGYTF. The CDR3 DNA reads TGTGCCACCCACGAGGGACCGAACTATGGCTACACCTTC.

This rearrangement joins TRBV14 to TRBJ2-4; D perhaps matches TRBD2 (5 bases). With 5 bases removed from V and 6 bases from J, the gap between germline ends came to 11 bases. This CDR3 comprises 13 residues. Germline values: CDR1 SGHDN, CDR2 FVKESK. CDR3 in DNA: TGTGCCAGCAGCTGGGGAGCCCGAAACATTCAGTACTTC. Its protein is CASSWGARNIQYF.

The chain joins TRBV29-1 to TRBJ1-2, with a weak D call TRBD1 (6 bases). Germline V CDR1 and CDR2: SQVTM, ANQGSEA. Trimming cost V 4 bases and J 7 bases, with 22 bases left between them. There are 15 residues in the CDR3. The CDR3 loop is CSVGSLIRDKGGYTF. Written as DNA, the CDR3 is TGCAGCGTTGGAAGCCTAATCCGGGACAAGGGTGGCTACACCTTC.

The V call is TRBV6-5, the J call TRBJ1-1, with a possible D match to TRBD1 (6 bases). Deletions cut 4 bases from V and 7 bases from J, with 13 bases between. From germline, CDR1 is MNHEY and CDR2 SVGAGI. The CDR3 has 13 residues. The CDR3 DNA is TGTGCCAGCAGTTCAAACAGGGAGGTTGAAGCTTTCTTT. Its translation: CASSSNREVEAFF.

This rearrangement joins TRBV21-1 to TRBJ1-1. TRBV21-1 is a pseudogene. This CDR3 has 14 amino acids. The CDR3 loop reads CASSPAPLNTEAFF. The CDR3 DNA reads TGTGCCAGCAGCCCTGCGCCACTTAACACTGAAGCTTTCTTT.

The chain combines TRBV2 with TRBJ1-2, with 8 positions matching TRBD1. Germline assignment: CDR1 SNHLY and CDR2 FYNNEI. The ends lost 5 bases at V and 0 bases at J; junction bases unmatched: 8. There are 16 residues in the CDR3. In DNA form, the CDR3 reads TGTGCCAGCAGTAGGGGGACAGGCTCAACTAACTATGGCTACACCTTC. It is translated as CASSRGTGSTNYGYTF.

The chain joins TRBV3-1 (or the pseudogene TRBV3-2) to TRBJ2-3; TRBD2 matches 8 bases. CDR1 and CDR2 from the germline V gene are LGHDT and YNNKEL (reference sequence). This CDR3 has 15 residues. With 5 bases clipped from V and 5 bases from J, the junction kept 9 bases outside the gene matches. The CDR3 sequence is CASSFRAGAGDTQYF. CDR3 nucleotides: TGTGCCAGCAGCTTTCGAGCGGGGGCGGGAGATACGCAGTATTTT.

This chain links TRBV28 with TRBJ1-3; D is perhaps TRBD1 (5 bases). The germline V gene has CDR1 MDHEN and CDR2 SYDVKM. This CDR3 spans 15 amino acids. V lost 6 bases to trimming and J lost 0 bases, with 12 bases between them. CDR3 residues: CASSVGTLSGNTIYF. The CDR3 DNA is TGTGCCAGCAGCGTCGGGACCCTCTCTGGAAACACCATATATTTT.

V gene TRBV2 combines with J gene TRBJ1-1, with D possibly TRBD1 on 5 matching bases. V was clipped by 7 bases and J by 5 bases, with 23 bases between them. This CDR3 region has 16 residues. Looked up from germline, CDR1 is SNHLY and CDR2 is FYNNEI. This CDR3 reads CASTAMGGAVGTEAFF. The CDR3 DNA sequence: TGTGCCAGCACCGCTATGGGAGGGGCGGTGGGGACTGAAGCTTTCTTT.

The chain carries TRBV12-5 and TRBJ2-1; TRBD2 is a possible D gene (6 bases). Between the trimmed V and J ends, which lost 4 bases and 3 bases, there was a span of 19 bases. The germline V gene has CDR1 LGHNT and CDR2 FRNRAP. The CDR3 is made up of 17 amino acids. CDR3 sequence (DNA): TGTGCTAGTGGTTCGGGGGTATCCTTTCAGGGCTACAATGAGCAGTTCTTC. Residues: CASGSGVSFQGYNEQFF.

The CDR3 DNA is TGTGCCAGCAGCCCTCAATGGACAGGAGGCAGTGGCTACACCTTC. It encodes CASSPQWTGGSGYTF. The chain couples TRBV7-2 to TRBJ1-2; 7 bases align to TRBD1. Germline CDR1 reads SGHTA; CDR2 reads FQGNSA. Trimming cost V 5 bases and J 7 bases; bases outside gene matches: 13. This CDR3 spans 15 amino acids.

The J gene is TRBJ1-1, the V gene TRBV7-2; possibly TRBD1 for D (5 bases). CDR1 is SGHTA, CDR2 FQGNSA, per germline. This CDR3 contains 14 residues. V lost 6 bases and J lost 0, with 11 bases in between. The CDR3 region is CASRSGQLNTEAFF. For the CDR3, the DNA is TGTGCCAGCAGATCCGGACAACTGAACACTGAAGCTTTCTTT.

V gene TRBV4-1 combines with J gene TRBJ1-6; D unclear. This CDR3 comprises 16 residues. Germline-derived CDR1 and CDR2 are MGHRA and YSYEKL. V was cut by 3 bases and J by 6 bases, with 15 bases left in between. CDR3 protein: CASSQEGLGGNSPLHF. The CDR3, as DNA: TGCGCCAGCAGCCAGGAAGGGCTAGGAGGTAATTCACCCCTCCACTTT.

The CDR3 DNA is TGTGCCAGTAGTACTATGGGACAAGCCGGGGAGCTGTTTTTT. It is translated as CASSTMGQAGELFF. The chain has TRBV19 and TRBJ2-2; a weak D match, TRBD1 (6 bases). The germline CDR1 and CDR2 sequences are LNHDA and SQIVND (reference sequence). The CDR3 totals 14 residues. Trimming shortened V by 4 bases and J by 6 bases, and 12 bases separated the two germline ends.

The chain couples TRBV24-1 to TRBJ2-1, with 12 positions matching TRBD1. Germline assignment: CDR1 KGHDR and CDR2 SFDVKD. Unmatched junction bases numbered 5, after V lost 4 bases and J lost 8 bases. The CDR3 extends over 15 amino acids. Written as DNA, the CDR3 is TGTGCCACCAGTGACAGGGACAGGGGGCTACATGAGCAGTTCTTC. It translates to CATSDRDRGLHEQFF.

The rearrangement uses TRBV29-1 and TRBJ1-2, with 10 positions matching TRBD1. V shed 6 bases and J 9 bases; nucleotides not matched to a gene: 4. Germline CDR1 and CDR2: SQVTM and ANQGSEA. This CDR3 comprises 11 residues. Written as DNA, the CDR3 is TGCAGCGTATGGGACAGGGGAAGCTACACCTTC. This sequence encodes CSVWDRGSYTF.

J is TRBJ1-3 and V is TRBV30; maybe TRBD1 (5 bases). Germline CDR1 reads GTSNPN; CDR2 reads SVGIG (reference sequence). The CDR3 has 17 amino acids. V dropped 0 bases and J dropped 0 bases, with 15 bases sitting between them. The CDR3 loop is CAWSVFGQPHSGNTIYF. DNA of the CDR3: TGTGCCTGGAGTGTATTTGGACAACCGCACTCTGGAAACACCATATATTTT.

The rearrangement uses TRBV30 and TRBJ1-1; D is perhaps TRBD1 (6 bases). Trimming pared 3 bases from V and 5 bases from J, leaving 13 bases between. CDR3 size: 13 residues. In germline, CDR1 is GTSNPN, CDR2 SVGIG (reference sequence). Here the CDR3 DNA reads TGTGCCTGGAGCAGGCAGGGGAGGACTGAAGCTTTCTTT. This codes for CAWSRQGRTEAFF.

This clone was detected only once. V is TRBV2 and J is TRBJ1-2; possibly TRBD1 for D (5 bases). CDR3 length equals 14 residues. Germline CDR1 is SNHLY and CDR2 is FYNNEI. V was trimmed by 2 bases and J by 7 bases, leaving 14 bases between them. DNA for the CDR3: TGTGCCAGCAGTGAAATGGCAGGGAAATTTGGCTACACCTTC. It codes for CASSEMAGKFGYTF.

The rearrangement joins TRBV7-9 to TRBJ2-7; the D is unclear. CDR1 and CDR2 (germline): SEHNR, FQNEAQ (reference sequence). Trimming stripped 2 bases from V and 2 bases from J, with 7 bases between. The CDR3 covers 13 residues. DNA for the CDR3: TGTGCCAGCAGCTTAATGACACCCTACGAGCAGTACTTC. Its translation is CASSLMTPYEQYF.